The 25 T cell receptor beta chains below were found in one sample sequenced in a study of blood T cell repertoires in COVID-19. TCRdb's table, derived via immunoSEQ multiplex PCR, lists solely in-frame clones and lacks some. Among about 160,000 clones listed, about four fifths were seen once. Material: peripheral blood. These TCRs come from a woman aged 55-75 years with COVID-19, enrolled during active disease.

This clone was counted only a few times. The chain has TRBV5-5 and TRBJ1-2; D might be TRBD1 (6 bases). In germline, CDR1 is SGHKS, CDR2 YYEKEE (reference sequence). The CDR3 loop spans 15 amino acids. V lost 6 bases and J lost 1, with 16 bases in between. Here the CDR3 reads CASNPRRGFNYGYTF. For the CDR3, the DNA is TGTGCCAGCAACCCGCGCAGGGGATTTAACTATGGCTACACCTTC.

This clone was seen a single time. In nucleotides, the CDR3 is TGTGCCAGCAGCTTAGGGGACAGGGGGAACAAAAAACTGTTTTTT. Encoded protein: CASSLGDRGNKKLFF. This chain uses TRBV7-8 with TRBJ1-4; 11 positions agree with TRBD1. This CDR3 is 15 amino acids long. Germline V gene lookup returns CDR1 SGHVS and CDR2 FQNEAQ. The junction had 4 bases not matched to a gene; V was cut back by 1 base and J by 9 bases.

V and J are TRBV6-5 and TRBJ2-7; 7 bases fit TRBD1. V was pared by 6 bases and J by 9 bases, with 11 bases of the junction left unmatched. This CDR3 has 13 residues. Germline V CDR1 and CDR2: MNHEY, SVGAGI. The CDR3 region is CASRDRRVGGQYF. CDR3 DNA: TGTGCCAGCAGGGACAGGCGGGTTGGGGGGCAGTACTTC.

The chain carries TRBV5-5 and TRBJ2-7; TRBD2 matches at 8 bases. Germline loops: CDR1 SGHKS, CDR2 YYEKEE (reference sequence). The CDR3 runs to 14 residues. V trimming: 4 bases; J trimming: 3 bases; junction bases outside the gene matches: 6. This CDR3 is CASSPIAGLYEQYF. Written as DNA, the CDR3 is TGTGCCAGCAGCCCGATAGCGGGGCTCTACGAGCAGTACTTC.

The V gene is TRBV11-2, the J gene TRBJ2-3; TRBD2 matches at 9 bases. Germline CDR1 reads SGHAT; CDR2 reads FQNNGV. This CDR3 spans 16 amino acids. V gave up 8 bases and J gave up 0 bases; unmatched junction bases: 9. The CDR3 coding sequence is TGTGCCAGCGGTTCCCTTCTAGCGGGAAGCACAGATACGCAGTATTTT. This gives the protein CASGSLLAGSTDTQYF.

The V call is TRBV7-3, the J call TRBJ2-5, with 7 bases matching TRBD1. The CDR3 contains 13 residues. Germline V gives CDR1 SGHTA, CDR2 FQGTGA. The V segment lost 6 bases and the J segment 5 bases; nucleotides outside the gene matches: 6. The CDR3 here is CASSDRVTETQYF. DNA for the CDR3: TGTGCCAGCAGTGACAGGGTCACGGAGACCCAGTACTTC.

The chain has TRBV4-2 and TRBJ1-5; tentative D call: TRBD1 (6 bases). There are 14 residues in the CDR3. V lost 5 bases to trimming and J lost 7 bases, with 15 bases between them. From germline, CDR1 is LGHNA and CDR2 YNFKEQ. Here the CDR3 DNA reads TGTGCCAGCAGCGTCCCGGGACAAGGACAGCCCCAGCATTTT. Its translation: CASSVPGQGQPQHF.

Concerning this clone: The junction shows a germline mismatch at one end, possibly a read error. This sequence joins TRBV7-7 and TRBJ2-5; weak D call: TRBD1 (6 bases). This CDR3 comprises 14 residues. The germline CDR1 and CDR2 sequences are SSHAT and FNYEAQ (reference sequence). The CDR3 sequence: CASSAQGTAETQYF. CDR3 sequence (DNA): TGTGCTAGCAGCGCCCAGGGGACCGCAGAGACCCAGTACTTC.

The rearrangement uses TRBV28 and TRBJ1-5; TRBD1 matches 8 bases. The CDR3 is 15 amino acids. The J segment lost 6 bases and the V segment lost 7 bases, leaving 11 bases of the junction unmatched. Germline loops: CDR1 MDHEN, CDR2 SYDVKM. The CDR3 loop is CASNLGQGQFQPQHF. In DNA, the CDR3 is TGTGCCAGCAACCTAGGACAGGGTCAATTTCAGCCCCAGCATTTT.

The chain employs TRBV28 and TRBJ2-7; tentative D call: TRBD1 (5 bases). The CDR3 extends over 15 amino acids. V lost 5 bases, J lost 1 base, and 15 bases lay in between. Germline values: CDR1 MDHEN, CDR2 SYDVKM. The CDR3 coding sequence is TGTGCCAGCAGTACCGGTCAGGGAATTTCCTACGAGCAGTACTTC. Its translation: CASSTGQGISYEQYF. Combining the CDR3 with reference TRBV28 and TRBJ2-7 gives the whole variable domain DVKVTQSSRYLVKRTGEKVFLECVQDMDHENMFWYRQDPGLGLRLIYFSYDVKMKEKGDIPEGYSVSREKKERFSLILESASTNQTSMYLCASSTGQGISYEQYFGPGTRLTVT.

This clone is a singleton in its sample. The chain links TRBV29-1 to TRBJ1-4; D unresolved. V was trimmed by 3 bases and J by 4 bases, leaving 3 bases between them. This CDR3 region has 11 residues. The germline V gene encodes CDR1 SQVTM and CDR2 ANQGSEA. CDR3 nucleotides: TGCAGCGTTGATTATAATGAAAAACTGTTTTTT. It encodes CSVDYNEKLFF.

The chain has TRBV28 and TRBJ1-6, with TRBD1 identical over 7 bases. From germline, CDR1 is MDHEN and CDR2 SYDVKM. The ends lost 2 bases at V and 7 bases at J; junction bases unmatched: 2. The CDR3 runs to 14 residues. The CDR3 DNA reads as TGTGCCAGCAGTTTACGCAGGGGGAATTCACCCCTCCACTTT. Protein product: CASSLRRGNSPLHF.

V usage is TRBV2 and J usage is TRBJ2-5; tentatively, D is TRBD1 (6 bases). Trimming cost V 7 bases and J 5 bases, with 17 bases left between them. This CDR3 has 14 amino acids. In germline, CDR1 is SNHLY, CDR2 FYNNEI. The CDR3, as DNA: TGTGCCAGCAATGTGAAACAGGGTACGGAGACCCAGTACTTC. Translating gives CASNVKQGTETQYF. The variable domain in full, with the rest retrieved from reference TRBV2 and TRBJ2-5, is EPEVTQTPSHQVTQMGQEVILRCVPISNHLYFYWYRQILGQKVEFLVSFYNNEISEKSEIFDDQFSVERPDGSNFTLKIRSTKLEDSAMYFCASNVKQGTETQYFGPGTRLLVL.

The J gene is TRBJ2-5, the V gene TRBV5-1; 7 positions match TRBD2. V shed 3 bases, J shed 7 bases, and the junction held 12 bases outside the gene matches. Germline values: CDR1 SGHRS, CDR2 YFSETQ. The CDR3 is made up of 15 amino acids. In nucleotides, the CDR3 is TGCGCCAGCAGCTGGATGACTAGCCCGACCTTGACCCAGTACTTC. It codes for CASSWMTSPTLTQYF. The variable domain in full, with the rest retrieved from reference TRBV5-1 and TRBJ2-5, is KAGVTQTPRYLIKTRGQQVTLSCSPISGHRSVSWYQQTPGQGLQFLFEYFSETQRNKGNFPGRFSGRQFSNSRSEMNVSTLELGDSALYLCASSWMTSPTLTQYFGPGTRLLVL.

The V and J genes are TRBV12-3 or TRBV12-4 and TRBJ2-5; D is ambiguous. Trimming pared 5 bases from V and 4 bases from J, leaving 11 bases between. The CDR3 is 13 residues long. The CDR3 DNA reads TGTGCCAGCAGTGGTGAGCCGGGAGAGACCCAGTACTTC. This encodes CASSGEPGETQYF.

The genes are TRBV5-1 and TRBJ2-3; 10 bases align to TRBD1. This CDR3 comprises 17 residues. V lost 0 bases and J lost 4; bases outside the gene matches: 8. The V gene's germline CDR1 is SGHRS and CDR2 YFSETQ. CDR3 DNA: TGCGCCAGCAGCTTGGTTGGGGTCGGACAGGGGGCAGATACGCAGTATTTT. It translates to CASSLVGVGQGADTQYF.

V gene TRBV6-1 combines with J gene TRBJ2-7, with 10 bases fitting TRBD1. Trimming cost V 0 bases and J 1 base; bases outside gene matches: 9. Germline CDR1 MNHNS, CDR2 SASEGT. This CDR3 is 18 amino acids long. CDR3 protein: CASSEARRWDRGSYEQYV. The DNA for the CDR3 is TGTGCCAGCAGTGAAGCGCGTCGATGGGACAGGGGTTCCTACGAGCAGTACGTC.

V is TRBV4-3 and J is TRBJ2-7, with TRBD2 identical over 7 bases. CDR1 and CDR2 from the germline V gene are LGHNA and YSLEER. The CDR3 runs to 14 residues. With 0 bases clipped from V and 8 bases from J, the junction kept 7 bases outside the gene matches. The CDR3 DNA sequence: TGCGCCAGCAGCCAAGATTCTACTAGCGCTAAGCAGTACTTC. Its translation is CASSQDSTSAKQYF.

The gene calls are TRBV5-6 and TRBJ2-1, with D possibly matching TRBD2 (5 bases). Deletions cut 5 bases from V and 7 bases from J, with 19 bases between. CDR1 and CDR2 from the germline V gene are SGHDT and YYEEEE. The CDR3 is 15 residues long. In nucleotides, the CDR3 is TGTGCCAGCAGTAAGGGAGATCGAATTCTGAATGAGCAGTTCTTC. Residues: CASSKGDRILNEQFF.

CDR3 amino acids: CASSLAVGQASNYGYTF. CDR3 sequence (DNA): TGTGCCAGCAGCTTAGCAGTGGGACAAGCTTCTAACTATGGCTACACCTTC. V is TRBV7-9 and J is TRBJ1-2; TRBD1 might be the D (6 bases). V gave up 0 bases and J gave up 0 bases, with 14 bases separating them. This CDR3 has 17 residues. Germline CDR1 SEHNR, CDR2 FQNEAQ (reference sequence).

The rearrangement joins TRBV9 to TRBJ1-5; D remains unclear. The CDR3 totals 16 residues. Germline V CDR1 and CDR2: SGDLS, YYNGEE. The ends were cut back, 3 bases at V and 4 bases at J, with 17 bases in the middle. In nucleotides, the CDR3 is TGTGCCAGCAGCGAAGAGAGAGGGAAGGTGAATCAGCCCCAGCATTTT. Its protein is CASSEERGKVNQPQHF.

This chain links TRBV7-3 with TRBJ1-1; TRBD1 matches 8 bases. Germline-derived CDR1 and CDR2 are SGHTA and FQGTGA. The CDR3 loop spans 14 amino acids. Trimming cost V 7 bases and J 3 bases; bases outside gene matches: 7. This chain's CDR3 is CASMPGGMDTEAFF. The CDR3 DNA reads as TGTGCCAGCATGCCAGGGGGCATGGACACTGAAGCTTTCTTT.

A remark on this clone: In the same sample, other DNA sequences code for this CDR3. The chain couples TRBV9 to TRBJ2-1; D perhaps matches TRBD2 (5 bases). Per the germline V gene, CDR1 is SGDLS and CDR2 is YYNGEE. The CDR3 loop spans 15 amino acids. Trimming stripped 2 bases from V and 0 bases from J, with 9 bases between. CDR3 in amino acids: CASSVLASSYNEQFF. The CDR3, as DNA: TGTGCCAGCAGCGTCCTAGCAAGCTCCTACAATGAGCAGTTCTTC.

This rearrangement joins TRBV5-1 to TRBJ2-7; 7 bases line up with TRBD1. Germline CDR1 reads SGHRS; CDR2 reads YFSETQ. The CDR3 is 13 amino acids. With 4 bases clipped from V and 7 bases from J, the junction kept 8 bases outside the gene matches. The CDR3 bases are TGCGCCAGCAGCGCAGGGGGACAGACTGAGCAGTACTTC. Translation: CASSAGGQTEQYF.

CDR3 sequence reads: CASNQGVYNEQFF. The CDR3 DNA reads TGTGCCAGCAACCAAGGGGTCTACAATGAGCAGTTCTTC. The chain employs TRBV2 and TRBJ2-1; weak D call: TRBD1 (5 bases). This CDR3 spans 13 amino acids. Looked up from germline, CDR1 is SNHLY and CDR2 is FYNNEI. With 7 bases removed from V and 3 bases from J, the gap between germline ends came to 10 bases.